The 25 T cell receptor beta chains below come from one sample, sequenced in a study of chemoradiotherapy in HPV16-positive cancers. Method: immunoSEQ multiplex PCR; TCRdb's copy keeps in-frame clones and lacks some. This sample has approximately 5,000 clones, with 70% to 85% found just once. The specimen was tumor tissue, collected from a patient who underwent chemoradiotherapy. These receptors were taken from a human donor with HPV-associated anogenital cancer.

The V and J genes are TRBV28 and TRBJ2-2; D is possibly TRBD2 (5 bases). Trimming left V 6 bases short and J 7 bases short, with 9 bases between. Germline CDR1 is MDHEN and CDR2 is SYDVKM. The CDR3 sequence is 12 residues long. The CDR3 sequence: CASRPEVGELFF. CDR3 DNA sequence: TGTGCCAGCAGGCCGGAGGTCGGGGAGCTGTTTTTT.

The chain combines TRBV5-1 with TRBJ2-3, with D perhaps TRBD2 (6 bases). The CDR3 loop spans 14 amino acids. CDR1 and CDR2 (germline): SGHRS, YFSETQ. Trimming removed 8 bases from V and 5 bases from J, with 18 bases in between. The CDR3 bases are TGCGCCAGTCACCGTGGAGGGCTGGGAGATACGCAGTATTTT. Protein sequence: CASHRGGLGDTQYF.

The chain carries TRBV7-8 and TRBJ1-1; possibly TRBD1 for D (6 bases). The CDR3 has 13 residues. V was shortened by 9 bases and J by 3 bases, with 14 bases between the two germline ends. Germline-derived CDR1 and CDR2 are SGHVS and FQNEAQ. In nucleotides, the CDR3 is TGTGCCAGTGGGGCTGGGGGCCACACTGAAGCTTTCTTT. Its protein product is CASGAGGHTEAFF.

V gene TRBV5-1 combines with J gene TRBJ1-1; D ambiguous. V was clipped by 5 bases and J by 7 bases, with 9 bases between them. The CDR3 is 11 amino acids. Germline CDR1 reads SGHRS; CDR2 reads YFSETQ. In nucleotides, the CDR3 is TGCGCCAGCAGTTCCGAAATTGAAGCTTTCTTT. Translating gives CASSSEIEAFF.

The rearrangement uses TRBV6-5 and TRBJ2-7; a weak D match, TRBD2 (5 bases). This CDR3 comprises 14 residues. The V and J ends lost 5 bases and 0 bases respectively, with 11 bases between them. From germline, CDR1 is MNHEY and CDR2 SVGAGI. The CDR3 loop is CASSDPRGSYEQYF. The DNA of the CDR3 is TGTGCCAGCAGTGACCCTCGGGGCTCCTACGAGCAGTACTTC.

V gene TRBV5-1 combines with J gene TRBJ2-7; 14 bases map to TRBD2. From germline, CDR1 is SGHRS and CDR2 YFSETQ. The length of the CDR3 is 16 residues. V trimming: 0 bases; J trimming: 2 bases; junction bases outside the gene matches: 1. This chain's CDR3 is CASSLGGLAGAYEQYF. CDR3 DNA sequence: TGCGCCAGCAGCTTGGGGGGACTAGCGGGAGCCTACGAGCAGTACTTC. Drawing the rest from reference TRBV5-1 and TRBJ2-7, the complete variable domain is KAGVTQTPRYLIKTRGQQVTLSCSPISGHRSVSWYQQTPGQGLQFLFEYFSETQRNKGNFPGRFSGRQFSNSRSEMNVSTLELGDSALYLCASSLGGLAGAYEQYFGPGTRLTVT.

V gene TRBV4-1 combines with J gene TRBJ2-7; TRBD2 matches at 9 bases. Germline CDR1 is MGHRA and CDR2 is YSYEKL. The CDR3 contains 17 residues. The V segment lost 0 bases and the J segment 5 bases; nucleotides outside the gene matches: 11. The CDR3 DNA sequence: TGCGCCAGCAGCCAAGATGTAGCGGGAGCGATACACCACGAGCAGTACTTC. Protein product: CASSQDVAGAIHHEQYF.

V is TRBV5-1 and J is TRBJ1-1; 9 bases are shared with TRBD1. The CDR3 covers 14 residues. V lost 1 base to trimming and J lost 4 bases; unmatched junction nucleotides: 2. Germline V gene sequence: CDR1 SGHRS, CDR2 YFSETQ. CDR3 sequence: CASSLRGQGTEAFF. CDR3 bases: TGCGCCAGCAGCTTGAGGGGACAGGGCACTGAAGCTTTCTTT.

The chain carries TRBV6-5 and TRBJ2-7, with 7 bases lining up with TRBD2. Germline CDR1 and CDR2: MNHEY and SVGAGI. Trimming cost V 2 bases and J 6 bases; bases outside gene matches: 4. This CDR3 comprises 13 residues. The DNA for the CDR3 is TGTGCCAGCAGTTACGGATCTAGCGGCGAGCAGTACTTC. This codes for CASSYGSSGEQYF.

V and J are TRBV6-6 and TRBJ2-6; D is possibly TRBD2 (6 bases). The CDR3 has 14 amino acids. Germline CDR1 MNHNY, CDR2 SVGAGI (reference sequence). V was cut by 7 bases and J by 1 base, with 8 bases left in between. The CDR3, as DNA: TGTGCCAGCACTGCGGGGTCTGGGGCCAACGTCCTGACTTTC. It encodes CASTAGSGANVLTF.

This sequence joins TRBV7-9 and TRBJ2-3, with TRBD2 matching 14 bases. Trimming removed 5 bases from V and 4 bases from J; junction bases left unmatched: 2. Germline loops: CDR1 SEHNR, CDR2 FQNEAQ (reference sequence). This CDR3 is 15 amino acids long. The CDR3 bases are TGTGCCAGCAGCCTGGGACTAGCGGGAGCAGATACGCAGTATTTT. Its translation is CASSLGLAGADTQYF.

This chain joins TRBV19 and TRBJ1-2; 7 bases map to TRBD1. V lost 0 bases to trimming and J lost 6 bases; unmatched junction nucleotides: 7. The CDR3 runs 15 residues. Germline CDR1 reads LNHDA; CDR2 reads SQIVND (reference sequence). The DNA of the CDR3 is TGTGCCAGTAGTATAGATCCAGGGGACAGAAATGGCTACACCTTC. This sequence encodes CASSIDPGDRNGYTF.

This chain joins TRBV7-9 and TRBJ2-1; unclear D gene. The germline V gene has CDR1 SEHNR and CDR2 FQNEAQ (reference sequence). The germline V and J ends were trimmed by 5 bases and 7 bases, with 12 bases remaining between them. The CDR3 loop spans 13 amino acids. The CDR3 spells CASSAQVGNEQFF. The CDR3 DNA sequence: TGTGCCAGCAGCGCCCAAGTGGGTAATGAGCAGTTCTTC.

V gene TRBV27 combines with J gene TRBJ1-5, with TRBD1 identical over 7 bases. CDR1 and CDR2 (germline): MNHEY, SMNVEV (reference sequence). J was trimmed by 3 bases and V by 2 bases; bases with no gene match: 4. The CDR3 extends over 15 amino acids. CDR3 bases: TGTGCCAGCAGTTTAGGGGGGACAGCCAATCAGCCCCAGCATTTT. Protein product: CASSLGGTANQPQHF.

The V and J genes are TRBV6-5 and TRBJ1-1, with D unclear. The germline gives CDR1 MNHEY, CDR2 SVGAGI. V was clipped by 4 bases and J by 2 bases, with 11 bases between them. This CDR3 contains 14 residues. The CDR3 DNA is TGTGCCAGCAGTTTGGGCAGCTTCAACACTGAAGCTTTCTTT. This gives the protein CASSLGSFNTEAFF.

J is TRBJ2-2 and V is TRBV7-9; D perhaps matches TRBD1 (6 bases). V dropped 5 bases and J dropped 3 bases, with 13 bases sitting between them. Germline assignment: CDR1 SEHNR and CDR2 FQNEAQ (reference sequence). The CDR3 has 15 residues. CDR3 in amino acids: CASSPITGYTGELFF. CDR3 DNA: TGTGCCAGCAGCCCAATTACAGGGTACACCGGGGAGCTGTTTTTT.

This chain joins TRBV27 and TRBJ2-1; D gene uncertain. The V end lost 1 base, the J end lost 0 bases, and 13 bases lay between the germline ends. Germline lookup yields CDR1 MNHEY and CDR2 SMNVEV (reference sequence). The CDR3 length is 17 residues. The CDR3 nucleotides read TGTGCCAGCAGTTTATGGGCCCCTAAAAGCTCCTACAATGAGCAGTTCTTC. Translating it yields CASSLWAPKSSYNEQFF.

The chain is built from TRBV5-6 and TRBJ2-1; D unresolved. CDR1 SGHDT and CDR2 YYEEEE come from the germline V gene. This CDR3 contains 13 residues. Deletions cut 0 bases from V and 10 bases from J, with 11 bases between. The CDR3 nucleotides are TGTGCCAGCAGCTTGGCCGGCAGGAAAGAGCAGTTCTTC. Encoded protein: CASSLAGRKEQFF.

The chain uses TRBV30 and TRBJ2-1, with unresolved D. Per the germline V gene, CDR1 is GTSNPN and CDR2 is SVGIG (reference sequence). The CDR3 extends over 13 amino acids. Trimming pared 0 bases from V and 6 bases from J, leaving 9 bases between. The CDR3 coding sequence is TGTGCCTGGAGTGTACAGCGTTTCAATGAGCAGTTCTTC. Its protein is CAWSVQRFNEQFF.

V usage is TRBV5-1 and J usage is TRBJ2-1, with 10 positions matching TRBD2. J was trimmed by 14 bases and V by 2 bases; bases with no gene match: 7. The CDR3 sequence is 13 residues long. Looked up from germline, CDR1 is SGHRS and CDR2 is YFSETQ. CDR3 protein: CASSLDASGGEFF. CDR3 nucleotide sequence: TGCGCCAGCAGCTTAGACGCTAGCGGGGGAGAGTTCTTC.

This clone has only a few counts. The chain employs TRBV5-1 and TRBJ2-2; no clear D gene. Germline-derived CDR1 and CDR2 are SGHRS and YFSETQ. The CDR3 runs to 13 residues. Trimming took off 4 bases at V and 1 base at J, with 5 bases between the two ends. In DNA, the CDR3 is TGCGCCAGCAGCATCGGGAACACCGGGGAGCTGTTTTTT. The encoded protein is CASSIGNTGELFF.

The rearrangement links TRBV5-1 to TRBJ2-1; no clear D gene. Trimming left V 6 bases short and J 5 bases short, with 12 bases between. The CDR3 runs to 13 residues. Germline V lookup: CDR1 SGHRS, CDR2 YFSETQ. CDR3 in amino acids: CASNGFLDNEQFF. The CDR3 DNA sequence: TGCGCCAGCAATGGATTTTTAGACAATGAGCAGTTCTTC.

V gene TRBV19 combines with J gene TRBJ2-7; D might be TRBD2 (5 bases). Germline V lookup: CDR1 LNHDA, CDR2 SQIVND (reference sequence). V was clipped by 4 bases and J by 7 bases, with 20 bases between them. This CDR3 contains 15 residues. The CDR3 region is CASSTYSASSGEQYF. Here the CDR3 DNA reads TGTGCCAGTAGTACCTACAGCGCATCTTCGGGAGAGCAGTACTTC. Full variable domain (rest looked up from reference TRBV19 and TRBJ2-7): DGGITQSPKYLFRKEGQNVTLSCEQNLNHDAMYWYRQDPGQGLRLIYYSQIVNDFQKGDIAEGYSVSREKKESFPLTVTSAQKNPTAFYLCASSTYSASSGEQYFGPGTRLTVT.

This clone has just a few counts. J is TRBJ1-4 and V is TRBV6-5, with 7 bases fitting TRBD1. The CDR3 contains 14 residues. Germline CDR1 MNHEY, CDR2 SVGAGI. Trimming cost V 6 bases and J 8 bases; bases outside gene matches: 9. For the CDR3, the DNA is TGTGCCAGCAGCCTGACAGGGCCCGGGGAAAAACTGTTTTTT. Protein: CASSLTGPGEKLFF.

J is TRBJ2-2 and V is TRBV19; tentative D call: TRBD1 (8 bases). Trimming left V 7 bases short and J 8 bases short, with 17 bases between. The germline CDR1 and CDR2 sequences are LNHDA and SQIVND (reference sequence). This CDR3 region has 14 residues. The CDR3 DNA reads as TGTGCCAGTACCAACAGGGGGGGATCTGGGGAGCTGTTTTTT. Translated: CASTNRGGSGELFF.